The 7 T cell receptor beta chains reported below all come from one sample, sequenced in a study of T cell responses to AZD1222 COVID-19 vaccine. Profiled with immunoSEQ multiplex PCR; TCRdb holds only in-frame clones, not every one. The sample lists around 99,000 clones, 90% to 95% occurring once. The sample here was peripheral blood, taken on day 0 of AZD1222 vaccination. These receptors came from an adult in good health.

This rearrangement joins TRBV10-3 to TRBJ1-5, with D maybe TRBD1 (6 bases). Germline-derived CDR1 and CDR2 are ENHRY and SYGVKD. V was shortened by 1 base and J by 6 bases, with 13 bases between the two germline ends. This CDR3 comprises 15 residues. For the CDR3, the DNA is TGTGCCATCAGTGAGTTAGGACAGAAGGGTCAGCCCCAGCATTTT. It translates to CAISELGQKGQPQHF.

The chain combines TRBV19 with TRBJ1-2; 9 bases align to TRBD1. V dropped 6 bases and J dropped 8; count of bases not matched to a gene: 7. CDR1 is LNHDA, CDR2 SQIVND, per germline (reference sequence). This CDR3 region has 13 residues. CDR3 protein: CASRPDRGKGYTF. DNA for the CDR3: TGTGCCAGTAGGCCGGACAGGGGAAAAGGCTACACCTTC.

The chain employs TRBV6-6 and TRBJ1-2, with D uncertain. CDR3 length: 12 residues. The V gene lost 6 bases and the J gene lost 6 bases, with 11 bases spanning the gap. CDR1 MNHNY and CDR2 SVGAGI come from the germline V gene (reference sequence). The CDR3 spells CASRRTENGYTF. CDR3 nucleotides: TGTGCCAGCAGACGGACTGAAAATGGCTACACCTTC.

This clone was seen only once. This chain links TRBV9 with TRBJ2-1, with TRBD2 identical over 8 bases. The CDR3 covers 17 residues. From germline, CDR1 is SGDLS and CDR2 YYNGEE. Trimming took 4 bases from V and 7 from J; bases not matched to a gene: 16. The CDR3 DNA follows: TGTGCCAGCAGCATCGTAGCGGGAAGGGGATCGGCTAATGAGCAGTTCTTC. Its protein is CASSIVAGRGSANEQFF.

The rearrangement links TRBV7-2 to TRBJ1-5, with TRBD1 matching over 9 bases. The CDR3 runs to 15 residues. Germline V lookup: CDR1 SGHTA, CDR2 FQGNSA. Trimming took 4 bases from V and 0 from J; bases not matched to a gene: 1. DNA of the CDR3: TGTGCCAGCAGCTGGGGACAGGGTAGCAATCAGCCCCAGCATTTT. The encoded protein is CASSWGQGSNQPQHF.

This chain links TRBV19 with TRBJ1-4; D gene ambiguous. The CDR3 sequence is 12 residues long. Germline V gene sequence: CDR1 LNHDA, CDR2 SQIVND (reference sequence). Trimming removed 0 bases from V and 8 bases from J, with 4 bases in between. The CDR3 protein is CASSIDQEKLFF. In DNA form, the CDR3 reads TGTGCCAGTAGTATAGATCAGGAAAAACTGTTTTTT. Full variable domain (remainder filled in from reference TRBV19 and TRBJ1-4): DGGITQSPKYLFRKEGQNVTLSCEQNLNHDAMYWYRQDPGQGLRLIYYSQIVNDFQKGDIAEGYSVSREKKESFPLTVTSAQKNPTAFYLCASSIDQEKLFFGSGTQLSVL.

This clone was detected only once. The V and J genes are TRBV2 and TRBJ1-1; the match to TRBD1 covers 8 bases. Trimming removed 3 bases from V and 5 bases from J; junction bases left unmatched: 5. The V gene's germline CDR1 is SNHLY and CDR2 FYNNEI. The CDR3 is made up of 14 amino acids. DNA of the CDR3: TGTGCCAGCAGTGATTCCAGGGGGCGTACTGAAGCTTTCTTT. Its translation: CASSDSRGRTEAFF.